This TCR beta chain emerged from a study of T cells in Graves' hyperthyroidism and ophthalmopathy. Looking at the study overall: Peripheral blood was drawn at first diagnosis, prior to all treatment. Study-level results: Before onset, by a median of approximately 6.8 months, the model predicted ophthalmopathy.

This CDR3 contains 9 residues. The germline gives CDR1 SQVTM, CDR2 ANQGSEA. Trimming pared 4 bases from V and 11 bases from J, leaving 6 bases between. This clonotype was detected many times. Its antigen remains unidentified. The CDR3 regions of TCR beta were amplified from RNA transcripts. An initial round of RT-PCR targeting the TCR CDR3 relied on the HTBI primer set. TCRdb itself ran the multiplex PCR reads through MiXCR, one entry per CDR3 protein. The data show more than 500,000 distinct CDR3 sequences, about 17% seen once. A patient was excluded if there was uncontrolled infection, other autoimmune disease, pregnancy or lactation. Fresh peripheral blood, roughly 9.6 ml, was the source of the PBMCs.

This receptor was identified in a woman in her thirties with Graves' hyperthyroidism. The chain uses TRBV29-1 and TRBJ2-1; D remains unclear. The sample taken for sequencing was blood. This chain's CDR3 is CSVAPKQFF. The CDR3 DNA sequence: TGCAGCGTTGCCCCGAAGCAGTTCTTC.